This T cell receptor beta chain was found in a study of shared clonotypes between healthy human individuals. About the study: The cohort had two women and a few men, ages 18 to 49. Each donor contributed plates that comprised three CD4 naive, three CD4 memory, two CD8 naive and one CD8 memory.

The donor population consisted of healthy HIV-negative adults with no recent acute infections or vaccinations. Researchers reported that CD8 memory united CD45RO+ cells with CCR7-negative CD45RA+ TemRA cells. Profiling relied on immunoSEQ multiplex PCR, and the TCRdb table lists in-frame clones only, not all of them. This table holds around 690,000 clones, about 92% found once. The TCR sequence derives from a man between 18 and 29 years old in good health. Some clones in this sample may be carry-over from other donors' samples. The sample taken for sequencing was memory CD8+ T cells from PBMCs. As for subset: CD45RO+ cells pooled with CCR7-negative TemRA cells.

The CDR3 DNA reads as TGTGCCAGCAGCTTAGTAGGGGGGCGCGGGACCCAGTACTTC. It translates to CASSLVGGRGTQYF. J is TRBJ2-5 and V is TRBV11-2, with D perhaps given as TRBD1 or TRBD2 (6 bases each). Germline-derived CDR1 and CDR2 are SGHAT and FQNNGV. Deletions cut 1 base from V and 7 bases from J, with 13 bases between. The CDR3 runs to 14 residues.